This passage covers 5 T cell receptor beta chains from one sample sequenced in a study of shared clonotypes between healthy human individuals. Naive CD8 populations comprised CD45RO-negative cells positively selected for CCR7, excluding terminally differentiated effector memory CD45RA+ cells. The data were produced by immunoSEQ multiplex PCR, yet TCRdb's version contains in-frame clones alone and is incomplete. Here the sample spans about 2.2 million clones, about 94% being singletons. Sequencing was carried out using naive CD8+ T cells from PBMCs. These receptors all come from a young man in good health. Some clones in this sample may be carry-over from other donors' samples.

The chain recombines TRBV2 with TRBJ2-2; the match to TRBD2 covers 7 bases. Trimming took 6 bases from V and 5 from J; bases not matched to a gene: 6. Germline CDR1 is SNHLY and CDR2 is FYNNEI. There are 14 residues in the CDR3. CDR3 residues: CASRGLGRTGELFF. CDR3 DNA: TGTGCCAGCAGAGGACTAGGAAGGACCGGGGAGCTGTTTTTT.

The chain uses TRBV2 and TRBJ1-3; D uncertain. The CDR3 is made up of 16 amino acids. CDR1 is SNHLY and CDR2 is FYNNEI in the germline V gene. Trimming left V 6 bases short and J 0 bases short, with 15 bases between. In DNA, the CDR3 is TGTGCCAGCAGGTGGGGTGTTGGTGCCTCTGGAAACACCATATATTTT. Its protein product is CASRWGVGASGNTIYF. The whole variable domain, filled in from reference TRBV2 and TRBJ1-3, reads EPEVTQTPSHQVTQMGQEVILRCVPISNHLYFYWYRQILGQKVEFLVSFYNNEISEKSEIFDDQFSVERPDGSNFTLKIRSTKLEDSAMYFCASRWGVGASGNTIYFGEGSWLTVV.

The J gene is TRBJ1-5, the V gene TRBV7-9, with D uncertain. This CDR3 is 13 amino acids long. Trimming removed 5 bases from V and 6 bases from J, with 11 bases in between. Germline assignment: CDR1 SEHNR and CDR2 FQNEAQ (reference sequence). The CDR3 bases are TGTGCCAGCAGCCCCCCCCGAGGTCAGCCCCAGCATTTT. Translated: CASSPPRGQPQHF.

The V and J genes are TRBV2 and TRBJ2-7; D may match TRBD1 or TRBD2 (5 bases each). The germline V and J ends were trimmed by 6 bases and 1 base, with 19 bases remaining between them. Germline V gene sequence: CDR1 SNHLY, CDR2 FYNNEI. This CDR3 contains 16 residues. CDR3: CASSDTGGPKSYEQYF. CDR3 DNA sequence: TGTGCCAGCAGCGATACAGGAGGCCCAAAATCCTACGAGCAGTACTTC.

V is TRBV28 and J is TRBJ1-5; weak D call: TRBD1 (6 bases). Germline V gene data show CDR1 as MDHEN and CDR2 as SYDVKM. Trimming removed 8 bases at V and 2 bases at J, with 13 bases between. CDR3 length equals 14 residues. DNA for the CDR3: TGTGCCAGCGATAGGACAGTTGGCAATCAGCCCCAGCATTTT. This encodes CASDRTVGNQPQHF. Filled out from reference TRBV28 and TRBJ1-5, the complete variable domain reads DVKVTQSSRYLVKRTGEKVFLECVQDMDHENMFWYRQDPGLGLRLIYFSYDVKMKEKGDIPEGYSVSREKKERFSLILESASTNQTSMYLCASDRTVGNQPQHFGDGTRLSIL.